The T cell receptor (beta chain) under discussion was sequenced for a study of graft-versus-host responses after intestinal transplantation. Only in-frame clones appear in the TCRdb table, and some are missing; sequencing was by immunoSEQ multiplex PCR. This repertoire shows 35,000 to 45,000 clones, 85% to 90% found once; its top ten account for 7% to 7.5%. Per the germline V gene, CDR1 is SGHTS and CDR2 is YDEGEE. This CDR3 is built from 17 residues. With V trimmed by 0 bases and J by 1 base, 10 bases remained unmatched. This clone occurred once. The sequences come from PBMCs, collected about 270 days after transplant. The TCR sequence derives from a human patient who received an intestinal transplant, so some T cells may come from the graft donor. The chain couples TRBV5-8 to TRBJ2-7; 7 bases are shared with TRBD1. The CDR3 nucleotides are TGTGCCAGCAGCTTGGCGGACTGGACAGGACGATCCTACGAGCAGTACTTC. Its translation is CASSLADWTGRSYEQYF.